This T cell receptor gamma chain was found in a study of γδ T cells in repeated Plasmodium falciparum infection. Study-level information: Timepoints: baseline, immediately before selected infections, and 21 days after every infection. Study-wide findings and caveats: Over time and infection, Vgamma9/Vdelta2+ repertoires remained highly stable and polyclonal.

Both TRG and TRD chains were sequenced from each sorted sample. TCRdb made new clone calls on the multiplex PCR reads using CATT. The repertoire has about 30,000 gamma-chain clones, 1.4% of them found once; the top ten carry 15% to 20%. Germline values: CDR1 GITISATS, CDR2 ISYDGTV (reference sequence). This CDR3 has 17 residues. This clone was seen a handful of times. What it recognizes is unknown. A far larger clone lies a single base away; this is likely a read error. Other DNA sequences from this sample encode an identical CDR3 as well. Flow sorting of PBMC yielded separate Vgamma9/Vdelta2+ and Vdelta2-negative gammadelta T cell populations for bulk repertoire analysis.

Sequenced material: gamma-delta T cells from blood. The sequence derives from a pool of human donors (malaria-infected and uninfected, not separated). The chain carries TRGV9 and TRGJP. CDR3 sequence: CALWENTQELGKKIKVF. CDR3 nucleotides: TGTGCCTTGTGGGAGAATACTCAAGAGTTGGGCAAAAAAATCAAGGTGTTT.